This T cell receptor beta chain originates from a study of blood T cell repertoires in COVID-19. As for the study in general: Sites across the United States, Italy and Spain contributed samples from acute and convalescent COVID-19. Sources were T cells, B-cell-depleted T cells, or PBMCs; the material itself was cDNA or gDNA.

CDR3 length equals 13 residues. Germline CDR1 reads SSHAT; CDR2 reads FNYEAQ (reference sequence). With 3 bases removed from V and 2 bases from J, the gap between germline ends came to 7 bases. This table comes from immunoSEQ multiplex PCR, and its TCRdb copy is limited to in-frame clones, with some not included. This sample has a few hundred thousand clones, with about 85% found just once. Participants' reported clinical history set cohort assignment. Donors in Cohort 3 counted as recovered after two negative PCRs, clearance, or symptom resolution. The sample consisted of PBMCs or T cells enriched from blood (not recorded which). This sequence joins TRBV7-7 and TRBJ2-5; D ambiguous. This TCR came from a woman aged 60-75 years who had recovered from COVID-19. The CDR3: CASSLGRQETQYF. Here the CDR3 DNA reads TGTGCCAGCAGCTTGGGCAGACAAGAGACCCAGTACTTC.